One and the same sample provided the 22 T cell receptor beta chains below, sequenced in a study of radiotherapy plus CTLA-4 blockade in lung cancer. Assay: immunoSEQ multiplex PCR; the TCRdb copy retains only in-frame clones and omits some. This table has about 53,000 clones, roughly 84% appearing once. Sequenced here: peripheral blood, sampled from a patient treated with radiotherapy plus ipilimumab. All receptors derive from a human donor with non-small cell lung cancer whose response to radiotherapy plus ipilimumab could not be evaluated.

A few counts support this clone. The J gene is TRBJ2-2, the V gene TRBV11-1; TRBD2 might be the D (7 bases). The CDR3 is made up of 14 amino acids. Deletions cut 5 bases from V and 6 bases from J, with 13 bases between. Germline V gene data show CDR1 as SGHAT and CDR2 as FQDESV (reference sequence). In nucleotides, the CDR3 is TGTGCCAGCAGCCGGGGGGCTACGGCCGGGGAGCTGTTTTTT. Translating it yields CASSRGATAGELFF. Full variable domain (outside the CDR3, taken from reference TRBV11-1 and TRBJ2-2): EAEVAQSPRYKITEKSQAVAFWCDPISGHATLYWYRQILGQGPELLVQFQDESVVDDSQLPKDRFSAERLKGVDSTLKIQPAELGDSAMYLCASSRGATAGELFFGEGSRLTVL.

The CDR3 reads CASSFEDRGVSEAFF. Written as DNA, the CDR3 is TGTGCCAGCAGCTTCGAAGACAGGGGAGTAAGTGAAGCTTTCTTT. V is TRBV7-2 and J is TRBJ1-1, with 8 positions matching TRBD1. Germline V gives CDR1 SGHTA, CDR2 FQGNSA. The trim removed 3 bases at V and 7 bases at J, leaving 10 bases unmatched. CDR3 length: 15 amino acids.

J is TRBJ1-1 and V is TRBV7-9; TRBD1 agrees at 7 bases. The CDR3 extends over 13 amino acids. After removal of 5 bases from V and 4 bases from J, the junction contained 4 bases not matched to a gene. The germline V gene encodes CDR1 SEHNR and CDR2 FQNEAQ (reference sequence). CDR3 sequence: CASSLQGFTEAFF. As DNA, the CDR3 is TGTGCCAGCAGCCTACAGGGGTTCACTGAAGCTTTCTTT. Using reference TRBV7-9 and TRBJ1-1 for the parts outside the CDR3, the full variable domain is DTGVSQNPRHKITKRGQNVTFRCDPISEHNRLYWYRQTLGQGPEFLTYFQNEAQLEKSRLLSDRFSAERPKGSFSTLEIQRTEQGDSAMYLCASSLQGFTEAFFGQGTRLTVV.

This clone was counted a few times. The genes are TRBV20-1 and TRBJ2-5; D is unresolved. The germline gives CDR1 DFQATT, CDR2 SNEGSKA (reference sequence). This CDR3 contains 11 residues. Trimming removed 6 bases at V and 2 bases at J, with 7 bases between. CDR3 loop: CSATQQETQYF. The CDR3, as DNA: TGCAGTGCAACCCAGCAAGAGACCCAGTACTTC.

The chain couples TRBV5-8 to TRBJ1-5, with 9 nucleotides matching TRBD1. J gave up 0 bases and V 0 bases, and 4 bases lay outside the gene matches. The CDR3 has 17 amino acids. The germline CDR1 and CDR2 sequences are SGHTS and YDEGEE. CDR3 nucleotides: TGTGCCAGCAGCTTGGGTGACAGGGGGTTTAGCAATCAGCCCCAGCATTTT. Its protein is CASSLGDRGFSNQPQHF.

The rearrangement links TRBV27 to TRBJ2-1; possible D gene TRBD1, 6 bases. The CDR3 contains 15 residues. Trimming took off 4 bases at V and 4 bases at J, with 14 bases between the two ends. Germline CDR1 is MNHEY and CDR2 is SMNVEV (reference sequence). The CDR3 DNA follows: TGTGCCAGCAGTTCCCGGGACACTACTTACAATGAGCAGTTCTTC. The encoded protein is CASSSRDTTYNEQFF.

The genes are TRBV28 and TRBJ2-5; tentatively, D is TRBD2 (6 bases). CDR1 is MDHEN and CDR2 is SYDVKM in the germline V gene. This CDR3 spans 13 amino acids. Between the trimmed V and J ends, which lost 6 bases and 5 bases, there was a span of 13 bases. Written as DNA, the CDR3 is TGTGCCAGCAGAAGTAGTGGAGGGGAGACCCAGTACTTC. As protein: CASRSSGGETQYF.

CDR3 in amino acids: CASKGGDKGGYTF. CDR3 nucleotide sequence: TGTGCCAGCAAAGGGGGCGATAAGGGGGGCTACACCTTC. The genes are TRBV27 and TRBJ1-2; 7 bases line up with TRBD1. Germline lookup yields CDR1 MNHEY and CDR2 SMNVEV (reference sequence). Germline trimming cut 7 bases from V and 8 bases from J; bases unmatched to any gene: 10. This CDR3 spans 13 amino acids.

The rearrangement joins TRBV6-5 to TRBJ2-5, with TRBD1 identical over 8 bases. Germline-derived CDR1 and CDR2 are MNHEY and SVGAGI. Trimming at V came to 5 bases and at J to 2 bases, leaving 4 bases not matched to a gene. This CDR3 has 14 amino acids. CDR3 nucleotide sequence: TGTGCCAGCAGTATCCGGGACAGGCAAGAGACCCAGTACTTC. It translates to CASSIRDRQETQYF.

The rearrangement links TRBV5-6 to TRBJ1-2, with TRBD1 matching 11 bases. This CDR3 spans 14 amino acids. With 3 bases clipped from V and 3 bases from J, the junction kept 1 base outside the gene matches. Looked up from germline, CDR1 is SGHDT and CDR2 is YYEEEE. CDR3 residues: CASSWDRGDYGYTF. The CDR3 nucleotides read TGTGCCAGCAGCTGGGACAGGGGGGACTATGGCTACACCTTC.

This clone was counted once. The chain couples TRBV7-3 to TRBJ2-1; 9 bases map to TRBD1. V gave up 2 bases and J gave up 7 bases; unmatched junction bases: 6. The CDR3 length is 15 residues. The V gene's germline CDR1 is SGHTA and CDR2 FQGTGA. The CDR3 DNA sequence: TGTGCCAGCAGCTTATTTAAGACAGGGGGGAATGAGCAGTTCTTC. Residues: CASSLFKTGGNEQFF. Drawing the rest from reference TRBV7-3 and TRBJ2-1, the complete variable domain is GAGVSQTPSNKVTEKGKYVELRCDPISGHTALYWYRQSLGQGPEFLIYFQGTGAADDSGLPNDRFFAVRPEGSVSTLKIQRTERGDSAVYLCASSLFKTGGNEQFFGPGTRLTVL.

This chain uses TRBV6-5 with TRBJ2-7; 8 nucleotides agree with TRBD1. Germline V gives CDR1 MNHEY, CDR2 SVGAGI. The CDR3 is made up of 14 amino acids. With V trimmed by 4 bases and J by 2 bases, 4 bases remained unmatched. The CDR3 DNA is TGTGCCAGCAGTTCCTCACAGGGGGCCTACGAGCAGTACTTC. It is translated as CASSSSQGAYEQYF.

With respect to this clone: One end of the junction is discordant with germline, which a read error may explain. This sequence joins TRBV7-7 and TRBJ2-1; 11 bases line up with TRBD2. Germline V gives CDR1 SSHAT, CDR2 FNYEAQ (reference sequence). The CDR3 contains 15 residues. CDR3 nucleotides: TGTGCTAGCAGCTTAGGGACTAGCGGTAACAATGAGCAGTTCTTC. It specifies CASSLGTSGNNEQFF.

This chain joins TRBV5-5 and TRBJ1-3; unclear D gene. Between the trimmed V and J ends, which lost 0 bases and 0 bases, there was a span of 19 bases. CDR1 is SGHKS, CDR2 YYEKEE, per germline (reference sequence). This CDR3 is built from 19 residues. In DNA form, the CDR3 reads TGTGCCAGCAGCTTGGATACCGGGATGGGCGGCCACTCTGGAAACACCATATATTTT. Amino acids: CASSLDTGMGGHSGNTIYF. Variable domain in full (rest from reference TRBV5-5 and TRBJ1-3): DAGVTQSPTHLIKTRGQQVTLRCSPISGHKSVSWYQQVLGQGPQFIFQYYEKEERGRGNFPDRFSARQFPNYSSELNVNALLLGDSALYLCASSLDTGMGGHSGNTIYFGEGSWLTVV.

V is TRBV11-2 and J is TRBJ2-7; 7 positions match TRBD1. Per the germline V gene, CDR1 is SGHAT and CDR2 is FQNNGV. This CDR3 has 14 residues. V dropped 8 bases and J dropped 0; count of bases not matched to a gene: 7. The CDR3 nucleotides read TGTGCCAGCGGCCGACAGGGCCTCTCCTACGAGCAGTACTTC. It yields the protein CASGRQGLSYEQYF.

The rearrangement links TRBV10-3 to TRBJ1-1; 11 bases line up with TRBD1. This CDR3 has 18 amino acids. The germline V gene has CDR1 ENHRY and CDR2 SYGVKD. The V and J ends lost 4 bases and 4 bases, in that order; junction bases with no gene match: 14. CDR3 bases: TGTGCCATCAGTGGCAAACCGGGACAGGGGGTCACGAGCACTGAAGCTTTCTTT. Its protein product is CAISGKPGQGVTSTEAFF.

CDR3 in amino acids: CASAPGGGDTQYF. The CDR3 DNA follows: TGTGCCAGCGCCCCGGGGGGCGGAGATACGCAGTATTTT. The rearrangement joins TRBV18 to TRBJ2-3; possibly TRBD2 for D (7 bases). V was trimmed by 8 bases and J by 5 bases, leaving 14 bases between them. CDR1 is KGHSH and CDR2 is LQKENI in the germline V gene. The CDR3 length is 13 residues.

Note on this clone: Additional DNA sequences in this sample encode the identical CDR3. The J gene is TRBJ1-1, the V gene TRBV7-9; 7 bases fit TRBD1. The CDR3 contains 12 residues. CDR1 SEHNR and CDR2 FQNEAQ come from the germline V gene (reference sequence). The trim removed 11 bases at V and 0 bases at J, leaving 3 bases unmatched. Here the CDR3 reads CAQGGLNTEAFF. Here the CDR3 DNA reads TGTGCCCAGGGGGGACTGAACACTGAAGCTTTCTTT.

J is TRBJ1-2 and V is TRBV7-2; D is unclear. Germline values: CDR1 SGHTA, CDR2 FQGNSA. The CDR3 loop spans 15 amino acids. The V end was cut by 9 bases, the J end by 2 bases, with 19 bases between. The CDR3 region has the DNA TGTGCCAGTGCTCTTAGTTCGGTTATCAACTATGGCTACACCTTC. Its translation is CASALSSVINYGYTF. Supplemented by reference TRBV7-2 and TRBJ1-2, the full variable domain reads GAGVSQSPSNKVTEKGKDVELRCDPISGHTALYWYRQSLGQGLEFLIYFQGNSAPDKSGLPSDRFSAERTGGSVSTLTIQRTQQEDSAVYLCASALSSVINYGYTFGSGTRLTVV.

The CDR3 coding sequence is TGTGCCAGCAGTTTGGGACCAGGGACTAGCGGGAGGGCCACCTCCTACAATGAGCAGTTCTTC. Translating gives CASSLGPGTSGRATSYNEQFF. The chain carries TRBV28 and TRBJ2-1, with 16 bases identical to TRBD2. Germline loops: CDR1 MDHEN, CDR2 SYDVKM. The CDR3 is 21 residues long. J was trimmed by 0 bases and V by 3 bases; bases with no gene match: 11.

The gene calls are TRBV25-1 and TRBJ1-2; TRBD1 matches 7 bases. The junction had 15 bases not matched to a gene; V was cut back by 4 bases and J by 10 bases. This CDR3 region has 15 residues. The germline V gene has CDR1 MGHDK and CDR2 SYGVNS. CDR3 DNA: TGTGCCAGCAGTGCTCCGGGACAGTGGGGATGGGACTACACCTTC. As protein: CASSAPGQWGWDYTF.

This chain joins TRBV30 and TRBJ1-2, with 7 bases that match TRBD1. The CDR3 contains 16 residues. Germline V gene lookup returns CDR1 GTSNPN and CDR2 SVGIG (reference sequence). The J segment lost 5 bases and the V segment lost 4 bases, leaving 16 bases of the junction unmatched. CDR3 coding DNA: TGTGCCTGGATACGACCCACTACAGGGGTTCAATATGGCTACACCTTC. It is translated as CAWIRPTTGVQYGYTF.